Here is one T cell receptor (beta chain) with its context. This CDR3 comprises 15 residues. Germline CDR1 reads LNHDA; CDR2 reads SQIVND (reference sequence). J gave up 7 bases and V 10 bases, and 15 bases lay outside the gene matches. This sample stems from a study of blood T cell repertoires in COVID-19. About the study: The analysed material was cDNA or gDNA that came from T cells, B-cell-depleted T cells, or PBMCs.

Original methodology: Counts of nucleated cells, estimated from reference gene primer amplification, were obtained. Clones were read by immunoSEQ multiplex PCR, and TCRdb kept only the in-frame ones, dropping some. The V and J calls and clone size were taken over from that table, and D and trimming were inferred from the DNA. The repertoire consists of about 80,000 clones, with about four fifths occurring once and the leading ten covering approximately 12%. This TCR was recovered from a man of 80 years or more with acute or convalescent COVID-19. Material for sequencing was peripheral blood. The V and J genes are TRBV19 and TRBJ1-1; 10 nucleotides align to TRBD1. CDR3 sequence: CATEHGDRGRVEAFF. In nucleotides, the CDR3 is TGTGCCACCGAACACGGTGACAGGGGGCGGGTTGAAGCTTTCTTT.